This is a list of T cell receptor beta chains from one sample in a study of early T cells in non-severe SARS-CoV-2 infection. TCRdb reprocessed the 5' RACE reads with MiXCR, giving one entry per CDR3 protein. This sample yields about 52,000 distinct CDR3 sequences, of which more than 9.5% are seen a single time; under 15% belongs to the top ten. The sequencing sample was made of whole blood. Receptor source: an adult who was a healthcare worker with PCR-confirmed SARS-CoV-2 infection or an uninfected control (not recorded which). Both conserved end residues are part of each CDR3. The D gene is left open where the match is weak. A row's size may be missing; if present it is once, few, many or a size class.

V: TRBV6-5
J: TRBJ2-6
size: many
D: -
DNA: TGTGCCAGCAGTTCCTTCGGCCTCTCTGGGGCCAACGTCCTGACTTTC
CDR3: CASSSFGLSGANVLTF

V: TRBV6-6
J: TRBJ1-1
size: -
D: TRBD1
DNA: TGTGCCAGCAGTTCCGGACAGGGTTTTTCATTGGGGACTGTAGCTTTCTTT
CDR3: CASSSGQGFSLGTVAFF

V: TRBV6-4
J: TRBJ1-6
size: few
D: -
DNA: TGTGCCAGCAGTGTTCAGGAGAATTCACCCCTCCACTTT
CDR3: CASSVQENSPLHF

V: TRBV2
J: TRBJ1-2
size: few
D: -
DNA: TGTGCCAGCAGCTTCGATCCGGGGTCTTATGGCTACACCTTC
CDR3: CASSFDPGSYGYTF

V: TRBV29-1
J: TRBJ1-5
size: many
D: -
DNA: TGCAGCGTTGAGGGCCAGGGCAATCAGCCCCAGCATTTT
CDR3: CSVEGQGNQPQHF

V: TRBV5-5
J: TRBJ1-5
size: many
D: -
DNA: TGTGCCAGCAGGCCAGGGGTTGGCAATCAGCCCCAGCATTTT
CDR3: CASRPGVGNQPQHF

V: TRBV7-9
J: TRBJ1-1
size: many
D: TRBD1
DNA: TGTGCCAGCAGACGGGGGGGAACGACAGGGCGGAGGAACACTGAAGCTTTCTTT
CDR3: CASRRGGTTGRRNTEAFF

V: TRBV12-3/TRBV12-4
J: TRBJ2-7
size: many
D: -
DNA: TGTGCCAGCCTCCGAGGGGGGGAGGGTAGCGAGCAGTACTTC
CDR3: CASLRGGEGSEQYF

V: TRBV6-5
J: TRBJ1-6
size: many
D: -
DNA: TGTGCCAGCAGTTACGCCCCTATGGGTAATTCACCCCTCCACTTT
CDR3: CASSYAPMGNSPLHF

V: TRBV5-1
J: TRBJ1-1
size: few
D: -
DNA: TGCGCCAGCACAAAACAGGGCCTGAACACTGAAGCTTTCTTT
CDR3: CASTKQGLNTEAFF

V: TRBV7-9
J: TRBJ2-3
size: many
D: -
DNA: TGTGCCAGCCGCACCGGCGTGCTAGAAGGAATCACAGATACGCAGTATTTT
CDR3: CASRTGVLEGITDTQYF

V: TRBV7-6
J: TRBJ2-1
size: -
D: -
DNA: TGTGCCAGCAGCCTAACAGGGGCGGGGTACAATGAGCAGTTCTTC
CDR3: CASSLTGAGYNEQFF